One and the same sample provided the 24 T cell receptor beta chains below, sequenced in a study of shared clonotypes between healthy human individuals. The repertoire was sequenced with immunoSEQ multiplex PCR; TCRdb's copy has only in-frame clones and lacks some. The table has 2 million to 2.5 million clones, 80% to 95% seen once. Sequencing was performed on naive CD4+ T cells from PBMCs. Subset indicated: CD45RA+ positively selected. These receptors all stem from a young man in good health. Some clones in this sample may be carry-over from other donors' samples.

The V gene is TRBV5-1, the J gene TRBJ2-7; D call uncertain. V shed 0 bases and J shed 3 bases, with 13 bases lying between them. Germline CDR1 and CDR2: SGHRS and YFSETQ. The CDR3 spans 15 residues. The CDR3 protein is CASSLGRQDFYEQYF. CDR3 coding DNA: TGCGCCAGCAGCTTGGGTCGCCAGGATTTCTACGAGCAGTACTTC.

The chain uses TRBV11-2 and TRBJ1-2; tentatively, D is TRBD1 (6 bases). Between the trimmed V and J ends, which lost 1 base and 8 bases, there was a span of 17 bases. This CDR3 has 15 residues. Germline CDR1 is SGHAT and CDR2 is FQNNGV. As DNA, the CDR3 is TGTGCCAGCAGCTTAGGAACAGGGCTCTATGGAGGCTACACCTTC. Its translation: CASSLGTGLYGGYTF.

V usage is TRBV27 and J usage is TRBJ2-3; D is undetermined. There are 14 residues in the CDR3. Trimming removed 5 bases at V and 2 bases at J, with 11 bases between. CDR1 is MNHEY and CDR2 is SMNVEV in the germline V gene (reference sequence). CDR3 coding DNA: TGTGCCAGCAGTACGACCGAATCCACAGATACGCAGTATTTT. Residues: CASSTTESTDTQYF.

This chain connects TRBV7-9 to TRBJ2-2; D is uncertain. Looked up from germline, CDR1 is SEHNR and CDR2 is FQNEAQ (reference sequence). This CDR3 comprises 16 residues. Between the trimmed V and J ends, which lost 6 bases and 2 bases, there was a span of 16 bases. Here the CDR3 DNA reads TGTGCCAGCAGGCCCCACGGGTCGCCAAACACCGGGGAGCTGTTTTTT. Translation: CASRPHGSPNTGELFF.

This rearrangement joins TRBV28 to TRBJ1-3, with 8 bases aligning to TRBD1. With 6 bases clipped from V and 2 bases from J, the junction kept 9 bases outside the gene matches. The CDR3 extends over 16 amino acids. The germline gives CDR1 MDHEN, CDR2 SYDVKM. In nucleotides, the CDR3 is TGTGCCAGCAGAGAGGCCGGACAGGGTCCTGGAAACACCATATATTTT. This gives the protein CASREAGQGPGNTIYF. The variable domain in full, completed from reference TRBV28 and TRBJ1-3, reads DVKVTQSSRYLVKRTGEKVFLECVQDMDHENMFWYRQDPGLGLRLIYFSYDVKMKEKGDIPEGYSVSREKKERFSLILESASTNQTSMYLCASREAGQGPGNTIYFGEGSWLTVV.

J is TRBJ1-1 and V is TRBV7-8; perhaps TRBD1 as D (6 bases). This CDR3 has 16 amino acids. Germline CDR1 is SGHVS and CDR2 is FQNEAQ. The germline V and J ends were trimmed by 7 bases and 4 bases, with 22 bases remaining between them. The CDR3 spells CASIGGAREWGTEAFF. In DNA form, the CDR3 reads TGTGCCAGCATTGGGGGCGCGCGTGAATGGGGCACTGAAGCTTTCTTT.

The chain recombines TRBV2 with TRBJ1-2; a possible D gene is TRBD1 (6 bases). CDR3 length equals 15 residues. Trimming removed 5 bases from V and 4 bases from J, with 17 bases in between. CDR1 and CDR2 (germline): SNHLY, FYNNEI. The CDR3 loop is CASSPEAQGGYGYTF. Here the CDR3 DNA reads TGTGCCAGCAGTCCCGAAGCACAGGGAGGCTATGGCTACACCTTC.

This chain joins TRBV7-3 and TRBJ1-6; maybe TRBD1 (5 bases). CDR3 length: 14 amino acids. Germline V lookup: CDR1 SGHTA, CDR2 FQGTGA. V lost 0 bases and J lost 8, with 8 bases in between. CDR3 in amino acids: CASSLTGVDSPLHF. The CDR3 DNA reads TGTGCCAGCAGCTTAACAGGGGTGGATTCACCCCTCCACTTT.

The rearrangement links TRBV5-1 to TRBJ2-1; D not resolved. Germline V gene data show CDR1 as SGHRS and CDR2 as YFSETQ. The CDR3 is made up of 15 amino acids. The V end lost 0 bases, the J end lost 3 bases, and 10 bases lay between the germline ends. The CDR3 region is CASSLGEDGYNEQFF. The CDR3 DNA is TGCGCCAGCAGCTTGGGCGAGGACGGCTACAATGAGCAGTTCTTC.

V usage is TRBV9 and J usage is TRBJ2-1; no firm D call. Germline-derived CDR1 and CDR2 are SGDLS and YYNGEE. Trimming took 4 bases from V and 0 from J, leaving 11 bases between them. The CDR3 sequence is 15 residues long. CDR3 amino acids: CASSPPPSSYNEQFF. Written as DNA, the CDR3 is TGTGCCAGCAGCCCGCCCCCGAGCTCCTACAATGAGCAGTTCTTC.

This clone has more than one count but fewer than ten. The rearrangement links TRBV10-1 to TRBJ1-5; D gene ambiguous. Per germline, CDR1 WNHNN and CDR2 SYGVQD (reference sequence). CDR3 size: 15 residues. V shed 7 bases and J shed 8 bases, with 21 bases lying between them. CDR3 DNA: TGCGCCAGCATCATTCGGGAATGGTCACGAGAGCCCCAGCATTTT. It translates to CASIIREWSREPQHF.

The chain uses TRBV5-5 and TRBJ2-7, with D possibly matching TRBD2 (5 bases). The CDR3 is 13 amino acids. V was clipped by 4 bases and J by 3 bases, with 11 bases between them. Germline CDR1 and CDR2: SGHKS and YYEKEE (reference sequence). The CDR3 spells CASSRREIYEQYF. The CDR3 DNA reads as TGTGCCAGCAGCCGAAGGGAGATCTACGAGCAGTACTTC.

The rearrangement joins TRBV4-1 to TRBJ2-5, with D possibly TRBD1 on 6 matching bases. Trimming took off 5 bases at V and 5 bases at J, with 12 bases between the two ends. CDR3 size: 13 residues. Germline lookup yields CDR1 MGHRA and CDR2 YSYEKL. In DNA, the CDR3 is TGCGCCAGCAGCACAGGGATACTGGAGACCCAGTACTTC. Protein sequence: CASSTGILETQYF.

The rearrangement joins TRBV5-1 to TRBJ2-3; TRBD1 might be the D (6 bases). V was cut by 9 bases and J by 1 base, with 9 bases left in between. Germline V gene lookup returns CDR1 SGHRS and CDR2 YFSETQ. The length of the CDR3 is 12 residues. For the CDR3, the DNA is TGCGCCACAGGGGTGGGCACAGATACGCAGTATTTT. This codes for CATGVGTDTQYF.

This clone has just one count. The chain links TRBV7-9 to TRBJ1-3; D call uncertain. Germline lookup yields CDR1 SEHNR and CDR2 FQNEAQ (reference sequence). Trimming removed 3 bases at V and 0 bases at J, with 9 bases between. This CDR3 region has 15 residues. CDR3 amino acids: CASSFKVNSGNTIYF. In DNA form, the CDR3 reads TGTGCCAGCAGCTTCAAGGTCAACTCTGGAAACACCATATATTTT. Using reference TRBV7-9 and TRBJ1-3 for the parts outside the CDR3, the full variable domain is DTGVSQNPRHKITKRGQNVTFRCDPISEHNRLYWYRQTLGQGPEFLTYFQNEAQLEKSRLLSDRFSAERPKGSFSTLEIQRTEQGDSAMYLCASSFKVNSGNTIYFGEGSWLTVV.

The V and J genes are TRBV6-4 and TRBJ2-2, with 7 positions matching TRBD1. This CDR3 spans 16 amino acids. V lost 5 bases, J lost 2 bases, and 8 bases stayed unmatched. The germline V gene has CDR1 MRHNA and CDR2 SNTAGT. CDR3 sequence reads: CASSIRQGSNTGELFF. CDR3 nucleotide sequence: TGTGCCAGCAGTATACGACAGGGATCCAACACCGGGGAGCTGTTTTTT.

The genes are TRBV6-1 and TRBJ2-1; D unclear. Trimming removed 7 bases from V and 6 bases from J, with 13 bases in between. The CDR3 spans 13 residues. Looked up from germline, CDR1 is MNHNS and CDR2 is SASEGT. CDR3 nucleotides: TGTGCCAGCAACGTCCCTTTCGGCAATGAGCAGTTCTTC. Translation gives CASNVPFGNEQFF.

V usage is TRBV4-2 and J usage is TRBJ2-7; D may be TRBD1 (6 bases). The V gene lost 1 base and the J gene lost 6 bases, with 19 bases spanning the gap. The CDR3 has 16 amino acids. Germline values: CDR1 LGHNA, CDR2 YNFKEQ. CDR3: CASSQGPRGASPEQYF. The CDR3 DNA is TGTGCCAGCAGCCAAGGCCCCAGGGGCGCATCCCCCGAGCAGTACTTC.

V usage is TRBV7-8 and J usage is TRBJ2-1; 10 bases line up with TRBD2. The CDR3 is 17 residues long. V was pared by 8 bases and J by 0 bases, with 10 bases of the junction left unmatched. Looked up from germline, CDR1 is SGHVS and CDR2 is FQNEAQ. The CDR3 loop is CASERLAGYSSYNEQFF. The CDR3 DNA reads TGTGCCAGCGAAAGACTAGCGGGTTATAGCTCCTACAATGAGCAGTTCTTC.

The rearrangement joins TRBV5-8 to TRBJ1-1; D not certain. The CDR3 spans 15 residues. The germline gives CDR1 SGHTS, CDR2 YDEGEE. V was shortened by 0 bases and J by 3 bases, with 12 bases between the two germline ends. This CDR3 reads CASSLVGRGDTEAFF. For the CDR3, the DNA is TGTGCCAGCAGCTTGGTTGGCCGGGGAGACACTGAAGCTTTCTTT.

CDR3 sequence reads: CASSLWATGVLYAMSDEQYF. The CDR3, as DNA: TGTGCCAGCAGTTTATGGGCGACAGGGGTGTTATATGCCATGAGTGACGAGCAGTACTTC. The rearrangement uses TRBV28 and TRBJ2-7, with 8 bases matching TRBD1. V was pared by 0 bases and J by 5 bases, with 21 bases of the junction left unmatched. The V gene's germline CDR1 is MDHEN and CDR2 SYDVKM. This CDR3 comprises 20 residues.

The V call is TRBV29-1, the J call TRBJ1-1; D is unclear. Germline V gives CDR1 SQVTM, CDR2 ANQGSEA. This CDR3 has 13 amino acids. V gave up 6 bases and J gave up 0 bases, with 11 bases separating them. This chain's CDR3 is CSVEPLMNTEAFF. In nucleotides, the CDR3 is TGCAGCGTCGAACCCCTAATGAACACTGAAGCTTTCTTT.

This chain uses TRBV9 with TRBJ1-1; maybe TRBD1 (5 bases). This CDR3 is built from 13 residues. V lost 3 bases and J lost 3, with 9 bases in between. The V gene's germline CDR1 is SGDLS and CDR2 YYNGEE. Written as DNA, the CDR3 is TGTGCCAGCAGCGCGACAGCGGACACTGAAGCTTTCTTT. It is translated as CASSATADTEAFF.

This clone appeared once. This chain connects TRBV2 to TRBJ2-1; D might be TRBD1 (5 bases). In germline, CDR1 is SNHLY, CDR2 FYNNEI. The CDR3 spans 13 residues. The V and J ends lost 6 bases and 9 bases respectively, with 15 bases between them. Written as DNA, the CDR3 is TGTGCCAGCAGGGTAACAGGTGCCGGTGAGCAGTTCTTC. This translates into CASRVTGAGEQFF.